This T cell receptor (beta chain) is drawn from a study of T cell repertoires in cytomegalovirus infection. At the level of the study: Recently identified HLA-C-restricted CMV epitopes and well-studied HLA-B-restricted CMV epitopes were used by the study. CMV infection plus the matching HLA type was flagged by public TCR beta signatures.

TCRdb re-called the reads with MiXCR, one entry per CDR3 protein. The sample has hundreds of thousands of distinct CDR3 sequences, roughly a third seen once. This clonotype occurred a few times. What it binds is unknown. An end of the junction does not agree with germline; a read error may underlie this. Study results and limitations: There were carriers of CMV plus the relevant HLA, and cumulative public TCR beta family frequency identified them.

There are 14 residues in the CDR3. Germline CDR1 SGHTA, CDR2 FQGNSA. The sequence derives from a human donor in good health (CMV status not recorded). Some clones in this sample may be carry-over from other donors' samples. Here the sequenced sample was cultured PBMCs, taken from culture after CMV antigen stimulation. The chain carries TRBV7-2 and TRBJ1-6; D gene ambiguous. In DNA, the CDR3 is TGTGCCAGCAGCCGCGGCCGGACCGACGCACCCCACCACTTT. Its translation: CASSRGRTDAPHHF. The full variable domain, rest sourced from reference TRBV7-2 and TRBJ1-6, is GAGVSQSPSNKVTEKGKDVELRCDPISGHTALYWYRQSLGQGLEFLIYFQGNSAPDKSGLPSDRFSAERTGGSVSTLTIQRTQQEDSAVYLCASSRGRTDAPHHFGNGTRLTVT.